This entry features one T cell receptor beta chain sequence. Its antigen is currently not known. No qualities accompany the bases; no much larger clone lies one base away. The source of the sample is a study of robustness of blood B and T cell sequencing (dated by TCRdb to 2016 to 2018). Regarding the study in general: The study aimed to determine how much peripheral blood is needed to reliably characterize an individual's TCRbeta and IgG repertoires. As technical replicates, two replicate TCRbeta cDNA libraries were made from one shared RNA pool taken from a single 10 ml draw. Each of the approximately 11 independently drawn blood samples had its TCRbeta and IgG repertoires measured. Broad study findings and their caveats: Because EDTA tubes had to be fractionated immediately, the use of EDTA tubes in multi-site collections was limited. The 1,000 most abundant TCRbeta clonotypes from the pooled draws were found in every single 10 ml sample. Pooling tubes did not increase the overlap of rare TCRbeta clonotypes, which implies that much larger blood volumes would be needed to capture rare TCRbeta clonotypes. The TCRbeta rarefaction curves did not fully level off, which suggests under-sequencing or many low-abundance clonotypes. Evidence of cross-contamination, likely caused by batch processing, was seen in one pair of TCRbeta libraries, and the UMI-sequence pairs shared between the two libraries were removed. Combining 3 or 4 tubes (roughly 30-45 ml blood) brought coverage of the top 10,000 TCRbeta clonotypes close to saturation. Across technical replicate libraries, around 95% of the top 10,000 TCRbeta clonotypes in one library were also found in the other.

mRNA, which captures expressed receptors, was used instead of genomic DNA for quantification of TCRbeta repertoires. Buffy coat leukocytes were collected into Trizol, and RNA was extracted with the Direct-zol RNA MiniPrep Plus kit without cell sorting. To separate plasma, buffy coat and red blood cells, EDTA blood tubes were immediately centrifuged at 4 degrees C. The CDR1 and CDR2 encoded by the germline V gene (reference sequence) are DFQATT and SNEGSKA. The junction carries 20 bases between V and J, which are trimmed by 0 bases and 1 base respectively. The CDR3 runs 18 residues from the cysteine to the phenylalanine. Only the CDR3 portion is preserved as DNA: 54 bases, with reading frame beginning at the first base. The protocol used for the library was PCR. The sequencer listed for this sample is Illumina MiSeq. cDNA was made using SMARTScribe reverse transcriptase and a 5' template-switch oligo that added a universal priming site. The template-switch oligo carried a 12-nucleotide random unique molecular identifier (UMI) that tagged each cDNA molecule. During reverse transcription, TCRbeta transcripts were targeted by chain-specific reverse primers. Uracil DNA glycosylase treatment removed residual template-switch adapters, and cDNA was purified with a Qiagen MinElute kit. For the first PCR, KAPA HiFi HotStart ReadyMix was used for approximately 25 cycles, with amplification split across four 50 ul reactions containing step-out primers. Before any further amplification, the products of the first-round PCR were gel-purified. Illumina Nextera adapters were attached in a second PCR of around 8 cycles, and the libraries were then purified and pooled. For each TCRbeta molecule, the UMI barcode was captured by a 50-nucleotide 5' read. From the authors' description of their analysis: The MIGEC toolkit was used to group reads by UMI into consensus reads. Forward and reverse consensus reads were merged with PEAR to produce final reads. Identical UMI-sequence pairs shared across libraries were treated as cross-sample contamination and removed by a custom decontamination script. MIGMAP, a wrapper around IgBLAST, was used for V(D)J assignment and CDR3 extraction. A TCR clonotype was defined by an identical V gene, J gene and CDR3 amino acid sequence; no sequencing was done for CDR1 and CDR2. TCRdb reworked the public reads: Q25 trimming with fastp, MiXCR clone assembly, productive beta chains retained. One record per CDR3 amino acid sequence lists the most common genes and DNA. The V and J calls reflect TCRdb's pipeline rather than the authors' work. For this sample there are some 1,600 distinct CDR3 sequences; over 55% appear just once. Clones ranked in the top ten supply more than 30% of the sample.

The sequence is built from TRBV20-1 and TRBJ2-3; the D gene is possibly TRBD1 or TRBD2, with 5 bases matching each. This clonotype was obtained from a human donor in good health. What was sequenced was peripheral blood. The CDR3 sequence is CSARDRQVAVGRTDTQYF. The DNA reads TGCAGTGCTAGAGATCGGCAGGTGGCCGTGGGACGCACAGATACGCAGTATTTT.